This TCR beta chain emerged from a study of OX40 agonist ivuxolimab in advanced cancers. The protocol was immunoSEQ multiplex PCR, while the TCRdb copy is restricted to in-frame clones and leaves out a portion. The sample holds under 85,000 clones, just under 80% seen once. Only a few counts were recorded for this clone. The sequence was collected from an adult with an advanced solid tumor such as melanoma, head and neck, liver or kidney cancer. The sample here was CD4+ or CD8+ T cells sorted from blood, taken in a trial of the OX40 agonist ivuxolimab.

CDR3: CASSEAQGSNQPQHF. CDR3 nucleotide sequence: TGTGCCAGCAGCGAGGCCCAGGGTAGCAATCAGCCCCAGCATTTT. V usage is TRBV6-1 and J usage is TRBJ1-5, with a weak D call TRBD1 (5 bases). The CDR3 length is 15 residues. Germline V gives CDR1 MNHNS, CDR2 SASEGT. The V and J ends lost 6 bases and 0 bases respectively, with 12 bases between them.